This T cell receptor (beta chain) was retrieved from a study of blood T cell repertoires in COVID-19. Study in general: COVID-19 samples, acute and convalescent, were from the United States, Italy and Spain.

This clone showed up just a few times. Other DNA sequences of this sample code for an identical CDR3. Trimming took off 7 bases at V and 5 bases at J, with 10 bases between the two ends. The CDR3 contains 12 residues. Per the authors' pipeline: Reference gene primer amplification gave nucleated cell count estimates. Generated by immunoSEQ multiplex PCR, the TCRdb table keeps only in-frame clones and is missing some. D and trimming were read from the DNA, whereas the V and J calls and clone size are those reported in that table. In the table there are under 350,000 clones, roughly 85% of which are singletons.

Sequences were obtained from peripheral blood. This chain connects TRBV12-3 or TRBV12-4 to TRBJ2-3, with D unclear. This receptor was identified in a woman aged 65 to 85 with acute or convalescent COVID-19. The CDR3 DNA reads as TGTGCCAGCACCTCTGGCGGAGATACGCAGTATTTT. It codes for CASTSGGDTQYF.